Listed below are T cell receptor beta chains from one sample, sequenced in a study of Ad26.COV2.S vaccination and SARS-CoV-2 variants. Sequencing was performed with immunoSEQ multiplex PCR; in TCRdb, only in-frame clones are kept and a portion is missing. This table has 400,000 to 450,000 clones, 92% appearing once. The sample here was peripheral blood, taken in a trial of Ad26.COV2.S vaccine versus placebo. These receptors all come from a person aged 18 to 65 who received the Ad26.COV2.S COVID-19 vaccine or a placebo. CDR3s include the opening cysteine and the closing phenylalanine or tryptophan. A D gene is named only where the DNA matches it firmly. Rows may omit the clone size; those that give it use once, few, many or a size class.

D gene,J gene,V gene,clone size,CDR3 DNA,CDR3 protein
TRBD1,TRBJ1-4,TRBV28,.,TGTGCCAGCAGCCATCACAGGGGGTCTAATGAAAAACTGTTTTTT,CASSHHRGSNEKLFF
.,TRBJ1-2,TRBV7-2,.,TGTGCCAGCAGCTCCCCGGGTGGGTCCTATGGCTACACCTTC,CASSSPGGSYGYTF
.,TRBJ1-6,TRBV3-1/TRBV3-2,.,TGTGCCAGCAGCCAACCGCAACAACCGGAGTCGGACCTTTCACCCCTCCACTTT,CASSQPQQPESDLSPLHF
.,TRBJ1-4,TRBV30,.,TGTGCCTGGAGTGAGATCTTAGGGCAGCTCCCGTTTTTT,CAWSEILGQLPFF
.,TRBJ1-5,TRBV19,.,TGTGCCAGTAGCTTTTCGGTGGCAGGGGTGGGCAATCAGCCCCAGCATTTT,CASSFSVAGVGNQPQHF
TRBD1,TRBJ2-7,TRBV15,.,TGTGCCACCAGCAGTAGCTGGACAGGCGATATCTACGAGCAGTACTTC,CATSSSWTGDIYEQYF
.,TRBJ2-1,TRBV14,.,TGTGCCAGCAGCCAAGAGGCAGGGTGGAATGAGCAGTTCTTC,CASSQEAGWNEQFF
.,TRBJ1-6,TRBV7-9,.,TGTGCCAGCAGCTTAACTAATTCACCCCTCCACTTT,CASSLTNSPLHF
.,TRBJ1-6,TRBV7-7,.,TGTGCCGCGGGGGGTAACAGCAGCCAAAAGTTATTGGGTACAGATTCACCCCTCCACTTT,CAAGGNSSQKLLGTDSPLHF
TRBD2,TRBJ2-1,TRBV10-2,.,TGCGCCAGCAGAGGAACTAGCGGGGGACCGTACAATGAGCAGTTCTTC,CASRGTSGGPYNEQFF
.,TRBJ2-6,TRBV7-2,.,TGTGCCAGCAGCGATGGCTCTGGGGCCAACGTCCTGACTTTC,CASSDGSGANVLTF
TRBD1,TRBJ1-5,TRBV2,.,TGTGCCAGCAGCGTTGGCCCCGGGACAGTGTACAATCAGCCCCAGCATTTT,CASSVGPGTVYNQPQHF
TRBD1,TRBJ1-5,TRBV18,.,TGTGCCAGCTCACCGGGGACAGGGGGTCAGCCCCAGCATTTT,CASSPGTGGQPQHF
TRBD2,TRBJ2-7,TRBV14,once,TGTGCCAGCAGCCAAGTCGTGGGACTAGGGGTCTACGAGCAGTACTTC,CASSQVVGLGVYEQYF
.,TRBJ2-6,TRBV5-4,.,TGTGCCAGCAGCCTCCCTGGGGCCAACGTCCTGACTTTC,CASSLPGANVLTF
TRBD1,TRBJ1-2,TRBV3-1/TRBV3-2,.,TGTGCCAGCAGCCCGACAGGGGCATCCTATGGCTACACCTTC,CASSPTGASYGYTF
.,TRBJ2-3,TRBV18,.,TGTGCCAGCTCAAGTCAGGGTTTGGGCACAGATACGCAGTATTTT,CASSSQGLGTDTQYF
TRBD1,TRBJ1-2,TRBV3-1/TRBV3-2,.,TGTGCCAGCAGCCACCAGAGGGGGACAGGGGCTGGAGGTGGCTACACCTTC,CASSHQRGTGAGGGYTF
TRBD2,TRBJ2-5,TRBV7-2,.,TGTGCCAGCAGCTTAGCGAGGGCTAGCGGAGAGACCCAGTACTTC,CASSLARASGETQYF
.,TRBJ2-2,TRBV24-1,.,TGTGCCACCAGTGATTTAACACACACTCCGAACACCGGGGAGCTGTTTTTT,CATSDLTHTPNTGELFF
TRBD1,TRBJ2-3,TRBV19,.,TGTGCCAGTAGATGGACAGGGAAATCCACAGATACGCAGTATTTT,CASRWTGKSTDTQYF
.,TRBJ2-7,TRBV19,.,TGTGCCAGTAGTATCGGCAGGTTAAACTCCTACGAGCAGTACTTC,CASSIGRLNSYEQYF
.,TRBJ1-4,TRBV5-1,.,TGCGCCAGCAGCTTGGCCAGTGGTGAAAAACTGTTTTTT,CASSLASGEKLFF
TRBD2,TRBJ2-4,TRBV7-2,.,TGTGCCAGCAGCTTAGGGACTAGTCCTTATGCCATTCAGTACTTC,CASSLGTSPYAIQYF
.,TRBJ2-2,TRBV7-9,.,TGTGCCAGCGGGATTAATAGCGGGGAGCTGTTTTTT,CASGINSGELFF
.,TRBJ1-2,TRBV24-1,many,TGTGCCACCAGTGATGCAAAGACCGGTAGGGGCTACACCTTC,CATSDAKTGRGYTF
.,TRBJ1-5,TRBV6-2/TRBV6-3,.,TGTGCCAGCAGTTACGTCTCATACAATCAGCCCCAGCATTTT,CASSYVSYNQPQHF
.,TRBJ2-7,TRBV5-4,.,TGTGCCAGCAGCTTGTCCGGTCCCACCTACGAGCAGTACTTC,CASSLSGPTYEQYF
.,TRBJ1-5,TRBV19,.,TGTGCCAGTAGTACCTATGACAGATTCAATCAGCCCCAGCATTTT,CASSTYDRFNQPQHF
.,TRBJ1-5,TRBV21-1,once,TGTGCCAGCACCAGACAGGGTTGTCAGCCCCAGCATTTT,CASTRQGCQPQHF
TRBD1,TRBJ1-4,TRBV30,.,TGTGCCTGGAGCAGAGACAGGGGGCGCGAGTGGAATGAAAAACTGTTTTTT,CAWSRDRGREWNEKLFF
TRBD1,TRBJ1-2,TRBV4-3,.,TGCGCCAGCAGCCAAGAAAGGGGGCTGGGCTATGGCTACACCTTC,CASSQERGLGYGYTF
.,TRBJ2-2,TRBV3-1/TRBV3-2,.,TGTGCCAGCAGCCAAGCCGCCCGCCTCGATTCCACCGGGGAGCTGTTTTTT,CASSQAARLDSTGELFF
.,TRBJ2-7,TRBV3-1/TRBV3-2,.,TGTGCCAGCAGCCCAACCGGGCCAGAGCAGTACTTC,CASSPTGPEQYF
.,TRBJ2-3,TRBV11-2,few,TGTGCCAGCAGCTTAGCCCTTCCCACCACCGCAGATACGCAGTATTTT,CASSLALPTTADTQYF
.,TRBJ1-6,TRBV11-2,.,TGTGCCAGCAGCTCAAGGGCAGGGGTCGGTAATTCACCCCTCCACTTT,CASSSRAGVGNSPLHF
.,TRBJ2-7,TRBV5-1,once,TGCGCCAGCAGCTTGGACCCGACGGCAGGGTCCGGGGAGCAGTACTTC,CASSLDPTAGSGEQYF
.,TRBJ1-1,TRBV27,.,TGTGCCAGCAGTTTATCACAGGGTCTGCGCACTGAAGCTTTCTTT,CASSLSQGLRTEAFF
TRBD2,TRBJ2-3,TRBV3-1/TRBV3-2,.,TGTGCCAGCGAACCTAGCGGGGGTACAGATACGCAGTATTTT,CASEPSGGTDTQYF
.,TRBJ1-6,TRBV4-1,.,TGCGCCAGCAGCAGAGTGCCGGGCAGGGAGAATTCACCCCTCCACTTT,CASSRVPGRENSPLHF
TRBD1,TRBJ2-2,TRBV5-1,.,TGCGCCAGCAGCTTGGCGACAGGGACCGGGGAGCTGTTTTTT,CASSLATGTGELFF
.,TRBJ1-2,TRBV6-5,once,TGTGCCAGCACTAGCCCCGTGAGGAGCTATGGCTACACCTTC,CASTSPVRSYGYTF
.,TRBJ1-2,TRBV7-9,once,TGTGCCAGCAGCGCAAGCTACCCCGGTTACACCTTC,CASSASYPGYTF
.,TRBJ1-5,TRBV28,.,TGTGCCAGCAGTCCCCTTCTTGGGGCGAGCAATCAGCCCCAGCATTTT,CASSPLLGASNQPQHF
.,TRBJ2-3,TRBV7-2,.,TGTGCCAGCAGCCCCGGACCAGCCTTAACAGATACGCAGTATTTT,CASSPGPALTDTQYF
.,TRBJ1-2,TRBV3-1/TRBV3-2,.,TGTGCCAGCAGCCAAGATAGGATTTATGGCTACACCTTC,CASSQDRIYGYTF
TRBD1,TRBJ1-5,TRBV6-6,.,TGTGCCAGCAGTTCCGGACAGGGGTCTCAGCCCCAGCATTTT,CASSSGQGSQPQHF
TRBD1,TRBJ2-3,TRBV27,.,TGTGCCAGCAGTTCCGATAGGACAGGGGGTCCCCGCACAGATACGCAGTATTTT,CASSSDRTGGPRTDTQYF
.,TRBJ1-2,TRBV9,.,TGTGCCAGCAGCGTAGCAGGGTATGGCTACACCTTC,CASSVAGYGYTF
TRBD2,TRBJ2-7,TRBV28,.,TGTGCCAGCAGTTCACTCGGACTAGCGGGTAATGACGAGCAGTACTTC,CASSSLGLAGNDEQYF
TRBD2,TRBJ2-3,TRBV5-5,.,TGTGCCAGCAGTGTAGCGGGGCCAACAGATACGCAGTATTTT,CASSVAGPTDTQYF
.,TRBJ1-6,TRBV6-5,.,TGTGCCAGCAGTTACCGCCGAGGAAGGACCGCGTTCCACTTT,CASSYRRGRTAFHF
TRBD1,TRBJ1-2,TRBV5-4,.,TGTGCCAGCAGCCCTAGAGACAGGGGGCGCGGAGGCTACACCTTC,CASSPRDRGRGGYTF
.,TRBJ1-2,TRBV4-1,.,TGCGCCAGCAGCCAAGGACCGCGGCCATTCGGCTACACCTTC,CASSQGPRPFGYTF
.,TRBJ2-3,TRBV10-3,.,TGTGCCATCAGTGAGGCTCTGACAGGTCTCACAGATACGCAGTATTTT,CAISEALTGLTDTQYF